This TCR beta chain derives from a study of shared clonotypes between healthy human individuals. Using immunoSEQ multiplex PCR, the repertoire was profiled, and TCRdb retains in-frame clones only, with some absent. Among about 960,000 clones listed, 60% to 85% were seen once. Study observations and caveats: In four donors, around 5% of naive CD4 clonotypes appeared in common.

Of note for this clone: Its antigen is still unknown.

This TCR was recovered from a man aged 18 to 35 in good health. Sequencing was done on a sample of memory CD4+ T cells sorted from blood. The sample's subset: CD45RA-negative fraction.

DNA for the CDR3: TGTGCCAGCTCACCACAGGGCAGGGGCACGGTTGAGACCCAGTACTTC. Translated: CASSPQGRGTVETQYF. The V gene is TRBV18, the J gene TRBJ2-5, with D possibly TRBD1 on 6 matching bases. Germline-derived CDR1 and CDR2 are KGHSH and LQKENI. This CDR3 is 16 amino acids long. V shed 1 base and J shed 5 bases, with 17 bases lying between them.